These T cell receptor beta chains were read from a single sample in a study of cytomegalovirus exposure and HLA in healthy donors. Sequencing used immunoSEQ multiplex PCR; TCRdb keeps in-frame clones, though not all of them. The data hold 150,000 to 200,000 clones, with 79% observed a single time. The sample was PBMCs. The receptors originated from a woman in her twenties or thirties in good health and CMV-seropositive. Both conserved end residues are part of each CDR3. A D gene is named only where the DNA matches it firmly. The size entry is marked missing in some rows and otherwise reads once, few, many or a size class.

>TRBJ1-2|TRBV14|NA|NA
TGTGCCAGCAGCCAAGTTATACTCTATGGCTACACCTTC
CASSQVILYGYTF
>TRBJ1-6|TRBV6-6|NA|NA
TGTGCCAGCACCTTACAGAGCTCCTATAATTCACCCCTCCACTTT
CASTLQSSYNSPLHF
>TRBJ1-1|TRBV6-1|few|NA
TGTGCCAGCAGTGATCTTTGGGGGCGGAACACTGAAGCTTTCTTT
CASSDLWGRNTEAFF
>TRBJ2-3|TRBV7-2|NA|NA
TGTGCCAGCAGCTATAGACGGGAGTCTTATACGCAGTATTTT
CASSYRRESYTQYF
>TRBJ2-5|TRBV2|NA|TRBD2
TGTGCCAGCAGTCAAGCGGGAGTAGGCGAGACCCAGTACTTC
CASSQAGVGETQYF
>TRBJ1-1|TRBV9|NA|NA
TGTGCCAGCGGGGGGGGGACGAACACTGAAGCTTTCTTT
CASGGGTNTEAFF
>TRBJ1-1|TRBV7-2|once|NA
TGTGCCAGCAGCTTAGCGGACAGCCTGATCACTGAAGCTTTCTTT
CASSLADSLITEAFF
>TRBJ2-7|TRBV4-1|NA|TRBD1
TGCGCCAGCAGCCAATTACAGGGGTATCCCTACGAGCAGTACTTC
CASSQLQGYPYEQYF
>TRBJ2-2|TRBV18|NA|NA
TGTGCCAGCTCACCGCGAGTTTCGAACACCGGGGAGCTGTTTTTT
CASSPRVSNTGELFF
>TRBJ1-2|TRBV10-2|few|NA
TGCGCCAGCAGTGAAGAACAGACCGCATTTCAAGGCTACACCTTC
CASSEEQTAFQGYTF
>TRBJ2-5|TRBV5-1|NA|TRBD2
TGCGCCAGCAGAACTAGCGAGCTGCAAGAGACCCAGTACTTC
CASRTSELQETQYF
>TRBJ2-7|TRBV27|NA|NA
TGTGCCAGCAGTTTATTGCTCGGGGACACTACCCTCGAGCAGTACTTC
CASSLLLGDTTLEQYF
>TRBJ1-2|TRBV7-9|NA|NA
TGTGCCAGCAGCCAACAGACAGCCATCCATGGCTACACCTTC
CASSQQTAIHGYTF
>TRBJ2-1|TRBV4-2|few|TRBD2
TGTGCCAGCAGCCTACGGATAGCGGGCTCCTACAATGAGCAGTTCTTC
CASSLRIAGSYNEQFF
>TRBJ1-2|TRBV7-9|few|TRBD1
TGTGCCAGCAGCCCTCACTCGGGGCAGGGGGATGGCTATGGCTACACCTTC
CASSPHSGQGDGYGYTF
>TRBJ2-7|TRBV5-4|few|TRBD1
TGTGCCAGCAGCTCCCAGGGGGCTCCGTACGAGCAGTACTTC
CASSSQGAPYEQYF
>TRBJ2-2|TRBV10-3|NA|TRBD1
TGTGCCATCAGACCCCGACAGGGGGCAGGCACCGGGGAGCTGTTTTTT
CAIRPRQGAGTGELFF
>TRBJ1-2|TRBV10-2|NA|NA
TGCGCCAGCAGTGAGTCACTATTTAACTATGGCTACACCTTC
CASSESLFNYGYTF
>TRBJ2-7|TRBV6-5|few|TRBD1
TGTGCCAGCAGGCGACAGGGGGCGAACGAGCAGTACTTC
CASRRQGANEQYF
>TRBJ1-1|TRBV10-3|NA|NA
TGTGCCATCAAGGGGACTGAACCCATGAACACTGAAGCTTTCTTT
CAIKGTEPMNTEAFF
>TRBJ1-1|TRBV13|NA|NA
TGTGCCAGCAGCTTACAACCCGTCGGTGAAGCTTTCTTT
CASSLQPVGEAFF
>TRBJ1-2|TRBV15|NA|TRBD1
TGTGCCACCAGCAGGGACAGGGGGAGTGATGGCTACACCTTC
CATSRDRGSDGYTF
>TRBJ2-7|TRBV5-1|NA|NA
TGCGCCAGCAGCTCGCTCCCTGGGCCTAATCCGTGGGAGCAGTACTTC
CASSSLPGPNPWEQYF
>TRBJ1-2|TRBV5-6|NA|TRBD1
TGTGCCAGCAGCTACTCACTCCTCGGGACAGGGGATGGCTACACCTTC
CASSYSLLGTGDGYTF
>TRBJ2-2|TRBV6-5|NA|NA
TGTGCCAGCACCTCCGGGAGCACCGGGGAGCTGTTTTTT
CASTSGSTGELFF
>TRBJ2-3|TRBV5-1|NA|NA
TGCGCCAGCAGCCCCCGTGCGGGCACAGATACGCAGTATTTT
CASSPRAGTDTQYF
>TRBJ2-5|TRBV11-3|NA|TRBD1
TGTGCCAGCAGCGTCGTCCCCCGGGACAGTTTCTACCAAGAGACCCAGTACTTC
CASSVVPRDSFYQETQYF
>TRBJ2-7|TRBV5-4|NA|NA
TGTGCCGGCAGCTCCGGGATCCAGGCCTACGAGCAGTACTTC
CAGSSGIQAYEQYF
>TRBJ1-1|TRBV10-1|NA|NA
TGCGCCAGCAGTGAGGGAGGGAACACTGAAGCTTTCTTT
CASSEGGNTEAFF
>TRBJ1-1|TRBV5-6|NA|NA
TGTGCCAGCAGCAAAAGAAGTAGACAGAAAGAAGCTTTCTTT
CASSKRSRQKEAFF
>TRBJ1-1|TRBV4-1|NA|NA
TGCGTCAGCAGCATAGCGCCTCAGAACACTGAAGCTTTCTTT
CVSSIAPQNTEAFF
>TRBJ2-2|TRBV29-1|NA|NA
TGCAGCGTTGTCTCGGGACAAGGAAACACCGGGGAGCTGTTTTTT
CSVVSGQGNTGELFF
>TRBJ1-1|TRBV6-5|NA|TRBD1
TGTGCCAGCAGTTACCCCGGGACAGGGGGCGTGCAAGCTTTCTTT
CASSYPGTGGVQAFF
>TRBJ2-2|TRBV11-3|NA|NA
TGTGCCAGCAGCTCCCGCCAATGGGCCACACCCGGGGAGCTGTTTTTT
CASSSRQWATPGELFF
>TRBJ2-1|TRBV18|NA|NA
TGTGCCAGCTCACTTATTAGAGGCGGAGACAATGAGCAGTTCTTC
CASSLIRGGDNEQFF
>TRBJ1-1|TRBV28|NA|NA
TGTGCCAGCAACACCCCGGGAAGGAACACTGAAGCTTTCTTT
CASNTPGRNTEAFF
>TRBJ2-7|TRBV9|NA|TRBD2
TGTGCCAGCAGCGCCGGGACTAGCGGATCCTACGAGCAGTACTTC
CASSAGTSGSYEQYF
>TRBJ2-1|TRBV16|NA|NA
TGTGCCAGCAGCCAATCGGCAGTTACCTCCTACAATGAGCAGTTCTTC
CASSQSAVTSYNEQFF
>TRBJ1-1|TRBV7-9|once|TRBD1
TGTGCCAGCAGCTTCGGTACAGGGGACACTGAAGCTTTCTTT
CASSFGTGDTEAFF
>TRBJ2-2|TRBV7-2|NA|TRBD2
TGTGCCAGCAGCGATCTAGCGGGACACACCGGGGAGCTGTTTTTT
CASSDLAGHTGELFF
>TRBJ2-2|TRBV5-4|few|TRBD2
TGTGCCAGCAGCTTGCCTTTGATGGGACTAGCGGACCTCAACACCGGGGAGCTGTTTTTT
CASSLPLMGLADLNTGELFF
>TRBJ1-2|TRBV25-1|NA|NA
TGTGCCAGCAGTTTCTCCCAGGGCGATGGCTACACCTTC
CASSFSQGDGYTF
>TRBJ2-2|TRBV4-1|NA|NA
TGCGCCAGCAGCCGCTACGGTGCCGGGGAGCTGTTTTTT
CASSRYGAGELFF